These 3 T cell receptor beta chains came from one sample sequenced in a study of blood T cell repertoires in COVID-19. The assay was immunoSEQ multiplex PCR, and TCRdb's table has in-frame clones only and misses some. Of more than 95,000 clones listed, over 65% were seen once; the top ten hold over 20%. Sequencing used peripheral blood. These receptors were obtained from a man between 60 and 75 years old with acute or convalescent COVID-19.

The V call is TRBV19, the J call TRBJ2-5; 12 bases agree with TRBD2. The CDR3 totals 15 residues. Germline CDR1 and CDR2: LNHDA and SQIVND (reference sequence). Trimming removed 3 bases from V and 3 bases from J; junction bases left unmatched: 2. CDR3 in DNA: TGTGCCAGTAGTATTTCTAGCGGGAGGGAAGAGACCCAGTACTTC. Translating gives CASSISSGREETQYF.

This clone came up a few times. The rearrangement links TRBV25-1 to TRBJ1-4; TRBD1 might be the D (6 bases). CDR1 is MGHDK and CDR2 is SYGVNS in the germline V gene. This CDR3 has 14 amino acids. V dropped 5 bases and J dropped 8 bases, with 15 bases sitting between them. Here the CDR3 DNA reads TGTGCCAGCAGTCGGGAGGGGGGTGACGAAAAACTGTTTTTT. Translating it yields CASSREGGDEKLFF.

This clone was found once. This chain links TRBV6-2 or TRBV6-3 with TRBJ2-5; the D gene is possibly TRBD2 (6 bases). CDR1 and CDR2 from the germline V gene are MNHEY and SVGEGT. The V end was cut by 5 bases, the J end by 6 bases, with 13 bases between. CDR3 length equals 13 residues. The CDR3 DNA is TGTGCCAGCAGTCAAGGCGGGGCCAAGACCCAGTACTTC. It yields the protein CASSQGGAKTQYF.